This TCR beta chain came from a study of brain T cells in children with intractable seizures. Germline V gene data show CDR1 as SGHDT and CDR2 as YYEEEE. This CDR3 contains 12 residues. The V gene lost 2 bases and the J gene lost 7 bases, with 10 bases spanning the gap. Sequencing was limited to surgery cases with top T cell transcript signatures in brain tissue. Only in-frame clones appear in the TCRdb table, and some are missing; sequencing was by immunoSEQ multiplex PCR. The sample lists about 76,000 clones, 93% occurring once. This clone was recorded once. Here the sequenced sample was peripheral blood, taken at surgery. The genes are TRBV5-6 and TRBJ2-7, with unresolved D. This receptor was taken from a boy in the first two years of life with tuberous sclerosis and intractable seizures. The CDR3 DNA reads TGTGCCAGCAGCTTAGGGCCGTGGGAGCAGTACTTC. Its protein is CASSLGPWEQYF.